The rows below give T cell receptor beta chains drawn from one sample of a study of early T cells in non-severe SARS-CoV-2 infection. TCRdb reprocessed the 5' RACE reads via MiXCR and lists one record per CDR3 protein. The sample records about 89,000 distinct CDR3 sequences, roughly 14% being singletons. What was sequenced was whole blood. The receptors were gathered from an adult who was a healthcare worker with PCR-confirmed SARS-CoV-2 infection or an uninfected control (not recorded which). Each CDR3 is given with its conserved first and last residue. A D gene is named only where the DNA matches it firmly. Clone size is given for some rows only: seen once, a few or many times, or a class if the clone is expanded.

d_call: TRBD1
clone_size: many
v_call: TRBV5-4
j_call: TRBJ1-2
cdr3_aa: CASTTGRGPNYGYTF
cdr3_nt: TGTGCCAGCACTACGGGCAGGGGGCCGAACTATGGCTACACCTTC

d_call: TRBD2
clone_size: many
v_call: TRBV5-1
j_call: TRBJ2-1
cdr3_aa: CASSRDYPLYNEQFF
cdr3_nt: TGCGCCAGCAGCCGGGACTACCCCCTATACAATGAGCAGTTCTTC

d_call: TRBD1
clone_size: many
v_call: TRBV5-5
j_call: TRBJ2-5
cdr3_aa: CASTETGGGETQYF
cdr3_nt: TGTGCCAGCACTGAGACAGGGGGAGGCGAGACCCAGTACTTC

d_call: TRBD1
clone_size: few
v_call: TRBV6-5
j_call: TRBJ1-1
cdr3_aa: CASSYSLPKQGSTTEAFF
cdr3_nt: TGTGCCAGCAGTTACTCACTCCCGAAACAGGGGAGTACCACTGAAGCTTTCTTT

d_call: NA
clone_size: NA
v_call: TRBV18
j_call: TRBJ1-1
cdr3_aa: CASSPPEAMNTEAFF
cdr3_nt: TGTGCCAGCTCACCACCAGAGGCAATGAACACTGAAGCTTTCTTT

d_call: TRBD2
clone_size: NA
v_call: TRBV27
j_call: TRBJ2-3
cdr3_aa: CASSPSGAGGGNTQYF
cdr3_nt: TGTGCCAGCAGTCCTTCCGGAGCGGGGGGCGGGAATACGCAGTATTTT

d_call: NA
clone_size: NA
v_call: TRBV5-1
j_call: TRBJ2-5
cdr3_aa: CASSLQFQETQYF
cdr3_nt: TGCGCCAGCAGCTTACAGTTCCAAGAGACCCAGTACTTC

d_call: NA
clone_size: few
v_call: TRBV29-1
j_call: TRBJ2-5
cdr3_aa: CSVAWGQTQYF
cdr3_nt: TGCAGCGTTGCGTGGGGGCAGACCCAGTACTTC

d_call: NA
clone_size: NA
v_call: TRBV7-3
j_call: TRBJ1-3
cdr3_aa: CARDTIYF
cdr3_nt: TGTGCCAGGGACACCATATATTTT

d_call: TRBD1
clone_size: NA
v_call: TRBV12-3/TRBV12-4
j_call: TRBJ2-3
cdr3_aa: CASSPMTGRISDTQYF
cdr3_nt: TGTGCCAGCAGTCCTATGACAGGGCGTATTTCAGATACGCAGTATTTT

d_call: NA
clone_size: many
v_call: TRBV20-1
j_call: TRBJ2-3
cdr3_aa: CSARGVWHTTDTQYF
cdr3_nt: TGCAGTGCTAGAGGAGTTTGGCATACCACAGATACGCAGTATTTT

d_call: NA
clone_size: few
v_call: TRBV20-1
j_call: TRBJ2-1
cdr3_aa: CSAPGTYNEQFF
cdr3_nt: TGCAGTGCCCCCGGGACCTACAATGAGCAGTTCTTC

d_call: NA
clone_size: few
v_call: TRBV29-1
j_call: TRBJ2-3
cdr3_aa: CSVDGYTDTQYF
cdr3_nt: TGCAGCGTTGATGGATACACAGATACGCAGTATTTT

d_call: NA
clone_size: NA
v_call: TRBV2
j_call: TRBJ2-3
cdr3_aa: CASSRRGTTDTQYF
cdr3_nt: TGTGCCAGCAGCAGGAGGGGGACCACAGATACGCAGTATTTT

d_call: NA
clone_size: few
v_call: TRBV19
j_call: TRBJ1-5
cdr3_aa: CASSITPADQPQHF
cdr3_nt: TGTGCCAGTAGTATAACCCCCGCCGATCAGCCCCAGCATTTT

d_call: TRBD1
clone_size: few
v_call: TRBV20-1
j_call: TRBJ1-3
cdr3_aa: CSASRVVPGQVNSGNTIYF
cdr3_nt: TGCAGTGCTAGTCGGGTGGTTCCGGGACAGGTCAACTCTGGAAACACCATATATTTT

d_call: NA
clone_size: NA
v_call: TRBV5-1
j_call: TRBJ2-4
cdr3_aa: CASSFQGVDKNIQYF
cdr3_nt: TGCGCCAGCAGCTTCCAGGGTGTCGACAAAAACATTCAGTACTTC